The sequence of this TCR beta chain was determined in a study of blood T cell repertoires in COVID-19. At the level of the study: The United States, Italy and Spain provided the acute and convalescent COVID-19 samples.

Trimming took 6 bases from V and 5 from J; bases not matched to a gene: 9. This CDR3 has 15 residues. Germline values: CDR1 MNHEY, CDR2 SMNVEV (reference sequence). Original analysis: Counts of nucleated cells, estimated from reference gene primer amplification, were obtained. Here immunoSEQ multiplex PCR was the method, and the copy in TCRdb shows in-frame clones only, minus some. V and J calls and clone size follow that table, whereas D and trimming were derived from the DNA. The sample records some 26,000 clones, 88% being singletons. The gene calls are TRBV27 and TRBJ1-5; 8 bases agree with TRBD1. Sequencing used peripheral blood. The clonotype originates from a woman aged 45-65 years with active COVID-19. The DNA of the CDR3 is TGTGCCAGCAGGAAGACAGGGGCTGCGGATCAGCCCCAGCATTTT. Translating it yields CASRKTGAADQPQHF.